Listed here are 2 T cell receptor beta chains from one sample, sequenced in a study of T cells in tuberculosis. Sequenced by immunoSEQ multiplex PCR; TCRdb stores in-frame clones only, minus some. The table has some 31,000 clones, 91% seen once. Sequenced sample: PBMCs. Receptor source: a donor between 10 and 35 years old with latent tuberculosis or without tuberculosis infection.

The genes are TRBV29-1 and TRBJ2-7; 8 bases map to TRBD2. The ends lost 2 bases at V and 3 bases at J; junction bases unmatched: 12. Germline V gene data show CDR1 as SQVTM and CDR2 as ANQGSEA. The CDR3 sequence is 16 residues long. The CDR3 here is CSVEPPSGWVSYEQYF. Here the CDR3 DNA reads TGCAGCGTTGAACCTCCTAGCGGGTGGGTAAGCTACGAGCAGTACTTC.

The chain employs TRBV10-3 and TRBJ2-7; 7 positions agree with TRBD1. The CDR3 length is 14 residues. V lost 5 bases, J lost 6 bases, and 10 bases stayed unmatched. Germline loops: CDR1 ENHRY, CDR2 SYGVKD. CDR3 bases: TGTGCCATCAGTTGGGACAGTACTAGAGTCGAGCAGTACTTC. This sequence encodes CAISWDSTRVEQYF.